This T cell receptor (beta chain) was obtained from a study of blood T cell repertoires in COVID-19. The wider study: Samples representing acute and convalescent COVID-19 were sourced from the United States, Italy and Spain. Sample material is recorded as cDNA or gDNA derived from T cells, B-cell-depleted T cells, or PBMCs.

The V gene's germline CDR1 is SGHTA and CDR2 FQGNSA. The CDR3 covers 14 residues. V lost 1 base, J lost 6 bases, and 1 base stayed unmatched. Authors' methods: For nucleated cells, counts were estimated from reference gene primer amplification. The assay was immunoSEQ multiplex PCR, and TCRdb's table has in-frame clones only and misses some. D and trimming come from the DNA, and the V and J calls and clone size come from that table. Of 88,000 or so clones in the sample, about 85% were seen once. The chain employs TRBV7-2 and TRBJ2-1, with 9 positions matching TRBD2. The TCR originated in a human donor in a cohort sampled during active COVID-19. Sequenced sample: peripheral blood. CDR3 nucleotides: TGTGCCAGCAGCTTAGGACTAGCGGCCAATGAGCAGTTCTTC. Translating it yields CASSLGLAANEQFF.